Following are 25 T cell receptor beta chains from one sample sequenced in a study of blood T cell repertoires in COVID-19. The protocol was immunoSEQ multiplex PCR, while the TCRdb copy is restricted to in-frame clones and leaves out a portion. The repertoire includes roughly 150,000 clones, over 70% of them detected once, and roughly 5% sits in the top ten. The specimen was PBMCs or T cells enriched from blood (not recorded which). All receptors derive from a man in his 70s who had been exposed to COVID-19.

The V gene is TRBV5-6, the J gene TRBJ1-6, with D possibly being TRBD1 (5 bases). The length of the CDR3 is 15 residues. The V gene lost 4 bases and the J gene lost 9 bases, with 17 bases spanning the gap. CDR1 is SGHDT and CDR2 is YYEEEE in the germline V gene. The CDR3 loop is CASSPFGGLSSPLHF. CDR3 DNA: TGTGCCAGCAGCCCATTCGGGGGTCTGAGTTCACCCCTCCACTTT.

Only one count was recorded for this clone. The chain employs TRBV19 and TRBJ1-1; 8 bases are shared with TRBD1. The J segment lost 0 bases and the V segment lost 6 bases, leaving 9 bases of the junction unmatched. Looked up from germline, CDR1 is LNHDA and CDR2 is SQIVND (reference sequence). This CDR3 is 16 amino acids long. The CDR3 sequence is CASRDRVEVVNTEAFF. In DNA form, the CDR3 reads TGTGCCAGTAGGGACAGGGTGGAGGTTGTGAACACTGAAGCTTTCTTT.

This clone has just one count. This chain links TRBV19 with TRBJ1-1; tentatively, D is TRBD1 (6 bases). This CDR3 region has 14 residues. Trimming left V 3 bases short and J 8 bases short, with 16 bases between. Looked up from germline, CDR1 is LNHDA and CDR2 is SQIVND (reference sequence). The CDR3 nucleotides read TGTGCCAGTAGTATGAGGGTGTTGGGGACAGAAGCTTTCTTT. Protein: CASSMRVLGTEAFF.

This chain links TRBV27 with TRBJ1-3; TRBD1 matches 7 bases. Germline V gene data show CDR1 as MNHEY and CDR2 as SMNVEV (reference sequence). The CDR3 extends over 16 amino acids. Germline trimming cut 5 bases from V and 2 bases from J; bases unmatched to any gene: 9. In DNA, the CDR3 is TGTGCCAGCAGTAGACTACAGGGGTTGGCTGGAAACACCATATATTTT. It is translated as CASSRLQGLAGNTIYF.

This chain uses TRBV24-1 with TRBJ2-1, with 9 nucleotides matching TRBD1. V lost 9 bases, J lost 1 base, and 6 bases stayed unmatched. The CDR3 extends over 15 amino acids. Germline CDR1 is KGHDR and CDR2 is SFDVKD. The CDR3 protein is CATGQGSPSYNEQFF. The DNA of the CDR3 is TGTGCCACCGGACAGGGGAGTCCTTCCTACAATGAGCAGTTCTTC.

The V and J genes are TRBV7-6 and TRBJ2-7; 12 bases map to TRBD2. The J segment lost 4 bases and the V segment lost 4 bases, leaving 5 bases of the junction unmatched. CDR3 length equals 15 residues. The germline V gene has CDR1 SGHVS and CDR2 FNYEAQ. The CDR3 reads CASSSRTSGKYEQYF. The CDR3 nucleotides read TGTGCCAGCAGCTCACGGACTAGCGGGAAATACGAGCAGTACTTC.

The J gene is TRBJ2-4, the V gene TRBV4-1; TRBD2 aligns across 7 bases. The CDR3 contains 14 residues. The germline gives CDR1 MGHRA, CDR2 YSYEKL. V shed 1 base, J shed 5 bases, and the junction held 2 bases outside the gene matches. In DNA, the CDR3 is TGCGCCAGCAGCCAAGGCCGGGGGGAAAACATTCAGTACTTC. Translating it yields CASSQGRGENIQYF.

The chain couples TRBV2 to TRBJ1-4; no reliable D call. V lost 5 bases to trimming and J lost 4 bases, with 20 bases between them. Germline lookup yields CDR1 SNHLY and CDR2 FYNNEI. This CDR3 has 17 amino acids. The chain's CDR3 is CASSTGIGGWGNEKLFF. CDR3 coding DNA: TGTGCCAGCAGTACCGGGATAGGCGGATGGGGTAATGAAAAACTGTTTTTT.

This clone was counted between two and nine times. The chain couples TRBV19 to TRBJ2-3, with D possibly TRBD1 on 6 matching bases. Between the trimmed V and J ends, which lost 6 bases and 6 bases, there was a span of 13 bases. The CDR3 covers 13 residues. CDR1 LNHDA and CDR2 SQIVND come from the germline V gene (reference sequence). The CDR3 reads CASRATGFDTQYF. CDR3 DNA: TGTGCCAGTAGAGCAACAGGGTTTGATACGCAGTATTTT.

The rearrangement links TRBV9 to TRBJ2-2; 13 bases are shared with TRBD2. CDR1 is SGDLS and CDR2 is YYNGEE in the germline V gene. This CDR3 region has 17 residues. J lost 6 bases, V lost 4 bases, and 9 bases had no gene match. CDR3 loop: CASSSLAGGSLAGELFF. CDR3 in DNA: TGTGCCAGCAGCTCACTAGCGGGAGGGTCTTTAGCCGGGGAGCTGTTTTTT.

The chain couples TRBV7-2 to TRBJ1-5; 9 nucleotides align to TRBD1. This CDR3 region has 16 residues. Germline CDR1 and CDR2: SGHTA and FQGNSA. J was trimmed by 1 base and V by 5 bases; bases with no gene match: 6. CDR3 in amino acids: CASSPQGTGSNQPQHF. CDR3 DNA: TGTGCCAGCAGCCCTCAGGGGACAGGGAGCAATCAGCCCCAGCATTTT. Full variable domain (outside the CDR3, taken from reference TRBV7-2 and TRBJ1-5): GAGVSQSPSNKVTEKGKDVELRCDPISGHTALYWYRQSLGQGLEFLIYFQGNSAPDKSGLPSDRFSAERTGGSVSTLTIQRTQQEDSAVYLCASSPQGTGSNQPQHFGDGTRLSIL.

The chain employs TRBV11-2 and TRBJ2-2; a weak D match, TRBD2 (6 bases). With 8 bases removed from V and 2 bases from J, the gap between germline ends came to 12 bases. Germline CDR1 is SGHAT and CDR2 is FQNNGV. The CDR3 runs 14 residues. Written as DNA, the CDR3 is TGTGCCAGCGGAACTAGCCCAAACACCGGGGAGCTGTTTTTT. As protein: CASGTSPNTGELFF.

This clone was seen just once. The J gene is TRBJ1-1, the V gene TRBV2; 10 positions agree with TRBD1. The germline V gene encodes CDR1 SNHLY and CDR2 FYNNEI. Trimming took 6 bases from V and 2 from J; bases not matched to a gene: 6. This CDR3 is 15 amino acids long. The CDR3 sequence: CASRLRTGGNTEAFF. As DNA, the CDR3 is TGTGCCAGCAGGCTACGGACAGGGGGAAACACTGAAGCTTTCTTT.

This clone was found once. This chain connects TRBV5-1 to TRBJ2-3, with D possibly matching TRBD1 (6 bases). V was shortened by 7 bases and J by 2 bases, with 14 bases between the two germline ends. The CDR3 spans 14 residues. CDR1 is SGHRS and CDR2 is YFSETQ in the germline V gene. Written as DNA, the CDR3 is TGCGCCAGCGGGGAAAGGACAGACACAGATACGCAGTATTTT. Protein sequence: CASGERTDTDTQYF.

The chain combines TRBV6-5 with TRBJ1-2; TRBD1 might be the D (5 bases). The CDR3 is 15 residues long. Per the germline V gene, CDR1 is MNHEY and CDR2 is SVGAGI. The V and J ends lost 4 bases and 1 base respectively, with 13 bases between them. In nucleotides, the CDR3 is TGTGCCAGCAGTTTGGGGGGAGGGATTAACTATGGCTACACCTTC. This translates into CASSLGGGINYGYTF.

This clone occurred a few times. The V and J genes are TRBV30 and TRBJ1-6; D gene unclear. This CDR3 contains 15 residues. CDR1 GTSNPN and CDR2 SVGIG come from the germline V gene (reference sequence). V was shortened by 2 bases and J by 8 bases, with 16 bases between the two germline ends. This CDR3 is CAWSPSVLTDSPLHF. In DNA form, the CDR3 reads TGTGCCTGGAGTCCTTCGGTGCTTACGGATTCACCCCTCCACTTT.

The CDR3: CASSLPGFPGTDTQYF. CDR3 sequence (DNA): TGCGCCAGCAGTCTACCAGGGTTTCCAGGCACAGATACGCAGTATTTT. The chain couples TRBV23-1 to TRBJ2-3; possibly TRBD1 for D (5 bases). TRBV23-1 is flagged as an ORF with uncertain function. The CDR3 is 16 residues long. V lost 4 bases, J lost 1 base, and 15 bases lay in between.

CDR3 loop: CSASKGPRYGYTF. CDR3 in DNA: TGCAGTGCTAGTAAGGGGCCCCGCTATGGCTACACCTTC. The J gene is TRBJ1-2, the V gene TRBV20-1; maybe TRBD1 (5 bases). Germline V gives CDR1 DFQATT, CDR2 SNEGSKA (reference sequence). The CDR3 contains 13 residues. The germline V and J ends were trimmed by 3 bases and 4 bases, with 12 bases remaining between them.

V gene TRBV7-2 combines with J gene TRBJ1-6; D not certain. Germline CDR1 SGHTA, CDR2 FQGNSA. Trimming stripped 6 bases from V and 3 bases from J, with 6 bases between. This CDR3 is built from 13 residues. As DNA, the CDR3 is TGTGCCAGCAGGGCTGTCTATAATTCACCCCTCCACTTT. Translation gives CASRAVYNSPLHF. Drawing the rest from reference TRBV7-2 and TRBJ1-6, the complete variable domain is GAGVSQSPSNKVTEKGKDVELRCDPISGHTALYWYRQSLGQGLEFLIYFQGNSAPDKSGLPSDRFSAERTGGSVSTLTIQRTQQEDSAVYLCASRAVYNSPLHFGNGTRLTVT.

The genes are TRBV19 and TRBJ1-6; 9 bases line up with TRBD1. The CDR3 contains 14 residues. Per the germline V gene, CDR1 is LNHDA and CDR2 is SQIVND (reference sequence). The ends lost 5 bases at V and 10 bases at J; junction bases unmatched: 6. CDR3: CASSSGQGTSPLHF. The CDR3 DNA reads TGTGCCAGTAGTTCAGGACAGGGGACGTCACCCCTCCACTTT. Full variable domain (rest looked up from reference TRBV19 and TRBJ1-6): DGGITQSPKYLFRKEGQNVTLSCEQNLNHDAMYWYRQDPGQGLRLIYYSQIVNDFQKGDIAEGYSVSREKKESFPLTVTSAQKNPTAFYLCASSSGQGTSPLHFGNGTRLTVT.

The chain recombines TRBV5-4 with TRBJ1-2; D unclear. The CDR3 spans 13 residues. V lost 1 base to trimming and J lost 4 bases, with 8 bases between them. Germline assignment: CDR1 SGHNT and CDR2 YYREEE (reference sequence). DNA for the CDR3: TGTGCCAGCAGCTTGACAGAAGGCTATGGCTACACCTTC. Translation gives CASSLTEGYGYTF.

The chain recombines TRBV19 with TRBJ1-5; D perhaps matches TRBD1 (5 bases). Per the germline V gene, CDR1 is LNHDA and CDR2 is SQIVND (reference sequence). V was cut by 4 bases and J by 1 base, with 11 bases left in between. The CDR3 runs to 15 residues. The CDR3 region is CASSTTAGSNQPQHF. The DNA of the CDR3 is TGTGCCAGTAGTACGACAGCCGGGAGCAATCAGCCCCAGCATTTT.

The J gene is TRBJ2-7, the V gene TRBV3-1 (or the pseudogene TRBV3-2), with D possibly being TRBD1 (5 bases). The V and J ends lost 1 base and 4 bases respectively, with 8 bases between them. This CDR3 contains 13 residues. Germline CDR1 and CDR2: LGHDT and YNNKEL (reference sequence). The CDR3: CASSQGGRYEQYF. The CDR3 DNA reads TGTGCCAGCAGCCAAGGGGGCAGGTACGAGCAGTACTTC.

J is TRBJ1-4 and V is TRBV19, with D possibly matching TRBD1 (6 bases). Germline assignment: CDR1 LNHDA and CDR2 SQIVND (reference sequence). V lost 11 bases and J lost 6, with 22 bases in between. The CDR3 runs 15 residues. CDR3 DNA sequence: TGTGCCTGTGAGAGGGGGACAAGCGACGATGAAAAACTGTTTTTT. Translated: CACERGTSDDEKLFF.

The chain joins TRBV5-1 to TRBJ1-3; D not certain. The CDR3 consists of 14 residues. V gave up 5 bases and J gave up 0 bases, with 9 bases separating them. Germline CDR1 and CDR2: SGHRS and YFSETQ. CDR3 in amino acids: CASRTISSGNTIYF. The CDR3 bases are TGCGCCAGCAGGACAATCAGCTCTGGAAACACCATATATTTT.